This paragraph covers one T cell receptor beta chain sequence. The antigen is not known. Primers for the PCR totalled 60 Vbeta and 13 Jbeta. The repertoire was sequenced with immunoSEQ multiplex PCR; TCRdb's copy has only in-frame clones and lacks some. The repertoire holds roughly 130,000 clones, with around two thirds as singletons. The sample is drawn from a study of cytomegalovirus exposure and HLA in healthy donors. Study findings and constraints: In a later analysis, the majority of CMV-associated beta chains seemingly showed HLA restriction. Highly shared variants forming one cluster were likely a sequencing artifact.

Source material: PBMCs. The clonotype originates from a woman aged 40 to 49 in good health and CMV-seropositive.

The CDR3 region is CASMSRGLHGGYTF. The DNA for the CDR3 is TGTGCCAGCATGAGTAGGGGCCTTCACGGGGGCTACACCTTC. The chain carries TRBV6-4 and TRBJ1-2; TRBD1 might be the D (5 bases). The CDR3 contains 14 residues. Trimming removed 7 bases from V and 8 bases from J, with 20 bases in between. Germline assignment: CDR1 MRHNA and CDR2 SNTAGT.